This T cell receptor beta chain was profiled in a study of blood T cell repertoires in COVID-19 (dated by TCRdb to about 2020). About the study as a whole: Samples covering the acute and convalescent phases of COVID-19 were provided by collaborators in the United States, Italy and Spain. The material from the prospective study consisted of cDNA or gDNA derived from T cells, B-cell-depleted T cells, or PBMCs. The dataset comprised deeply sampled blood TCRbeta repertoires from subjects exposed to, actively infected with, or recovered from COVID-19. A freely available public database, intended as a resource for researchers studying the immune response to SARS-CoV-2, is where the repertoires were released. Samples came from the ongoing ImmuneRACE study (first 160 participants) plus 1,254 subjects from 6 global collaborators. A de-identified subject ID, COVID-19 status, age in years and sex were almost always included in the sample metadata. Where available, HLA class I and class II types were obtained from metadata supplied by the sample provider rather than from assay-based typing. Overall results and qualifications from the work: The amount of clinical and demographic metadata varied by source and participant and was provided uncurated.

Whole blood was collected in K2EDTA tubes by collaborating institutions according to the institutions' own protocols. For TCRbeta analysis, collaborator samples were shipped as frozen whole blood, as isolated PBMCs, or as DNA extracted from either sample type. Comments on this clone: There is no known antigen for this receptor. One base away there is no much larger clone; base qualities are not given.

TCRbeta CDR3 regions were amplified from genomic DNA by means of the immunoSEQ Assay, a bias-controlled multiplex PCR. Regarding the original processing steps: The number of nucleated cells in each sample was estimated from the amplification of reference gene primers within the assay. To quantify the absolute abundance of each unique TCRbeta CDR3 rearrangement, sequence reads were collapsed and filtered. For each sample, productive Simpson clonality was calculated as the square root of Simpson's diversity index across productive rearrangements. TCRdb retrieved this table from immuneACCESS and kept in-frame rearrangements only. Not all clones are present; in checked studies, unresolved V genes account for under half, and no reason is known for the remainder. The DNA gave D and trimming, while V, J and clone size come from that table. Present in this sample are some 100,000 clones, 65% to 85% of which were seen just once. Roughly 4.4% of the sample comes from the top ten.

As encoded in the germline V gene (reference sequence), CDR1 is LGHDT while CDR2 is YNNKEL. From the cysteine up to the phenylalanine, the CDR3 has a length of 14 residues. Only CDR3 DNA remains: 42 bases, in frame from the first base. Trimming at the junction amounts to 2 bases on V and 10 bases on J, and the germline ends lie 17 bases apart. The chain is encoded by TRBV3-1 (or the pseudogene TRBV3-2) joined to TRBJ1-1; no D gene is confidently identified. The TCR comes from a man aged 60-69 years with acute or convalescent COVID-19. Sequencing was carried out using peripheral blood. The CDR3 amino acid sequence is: CASSQNIVSVLAFF. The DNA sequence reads TGTGCCAGCAGCCAAAATATTGTGAGCGTCCTAGCTTTCTTT.